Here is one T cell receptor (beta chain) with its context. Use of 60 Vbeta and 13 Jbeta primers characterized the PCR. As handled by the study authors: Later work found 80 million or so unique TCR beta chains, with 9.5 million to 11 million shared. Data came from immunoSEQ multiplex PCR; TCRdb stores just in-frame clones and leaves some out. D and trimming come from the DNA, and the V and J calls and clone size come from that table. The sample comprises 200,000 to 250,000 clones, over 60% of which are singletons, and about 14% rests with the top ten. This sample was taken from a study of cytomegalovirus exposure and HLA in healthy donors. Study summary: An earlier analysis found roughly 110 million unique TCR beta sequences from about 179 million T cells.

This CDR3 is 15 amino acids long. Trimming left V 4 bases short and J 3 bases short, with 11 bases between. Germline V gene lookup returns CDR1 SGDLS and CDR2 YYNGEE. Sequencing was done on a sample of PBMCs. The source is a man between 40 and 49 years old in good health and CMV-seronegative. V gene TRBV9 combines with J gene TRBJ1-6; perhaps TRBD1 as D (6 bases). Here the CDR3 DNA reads TGTGCCAGCAGCCTCCTGGACAGCTATAATTCACCCCTCCACTTT. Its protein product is CASSLLDSYNSPLHF.